This T cell receptor beta chain originates from a study of Ad26.COV2.S vaccination and SARS-CoV-2 variants. Whole-study context: Recipients of Ad26.COV2.S got it intramuscularly, once or twice 56 days apart.

As regards this clone: Antigen: not known.

Whole-study results and caveats: People who got the vaccine had more spike-specific TCR breadth than people who got placebo.

Assay: immunoSEQ multiplex PCR; the TCRdb copy retains only in-frame clones and omits some. The sample lists approximately 420,000 clones, 88% occurring once. Indicated treatment: roughly 20 received Ad26.COV2.S at low or high dose, single or two shots; roughly 5 received placebo; per-sample allocation not given. Each sample was drawn 63 days after the first injection (of vaccine or placebo). V lost 1 base, J lost 2 bases, and 8 bases stayed unmatched. From germline, CDR1 is SGHRS and CDR2 YFSETQ. This CDR3 contains 18 residues. This sequence originates from a person aged 18-60 years who received the Ad26.COV2.S COVID-19 vaccine or a placebo. The input for sequencing was peripheral blood, taken in a trial of Ad26.COV2.S vaccine versus placebo. The chain employs TRBV5-1 and TRBJ2-6, with TRBD1 matching over 8 bases. The CDR3 loop is CASSLTGGLLPGANVLTF. CDR3 nucleotides: TGCGCCAGCAGCTTGACAGGGGGGTTGTTGCCTGGGGCCAACGTCCTGACTTTC. The whole variable domain, filled in from reference TRBV5-1 and TRBJ2-6, reads KAGVTQTPRYLIKTRGQQVTLSCSPISGHRSVSWYQQTPGQGLQFLFEYFSETQRNKGNFPGRFSGRQFSNSRSEMNVSTLELGDSALYLCASSLTGGLLPGANVLTFGAGSRLTVL.